The 19 T cell receptor beta chains in this list originate from one sample, sequenced in a study of cytomegalovirus exposure and HLA in healthy donors. Some clones are missing from TCRdb's copy, which holds only in-frame ones; the method was immunoSEQ multiplex PCR. Of approximately 110,000 clones listed, 94% were seen once; the top ten hold around 1.2%. Sequences were obtained from PBMCs. Every receptor here comes from a woman younger than 35 in good health and CMV-seronegative.

This sequence joins TRBV15 and TRBJ2-2; possibly TRBD1 for D (6 bases). The germline V gene encodes CDR1 LNHNV and CDR2 YYDKDF (reference sequence). V was trimmed by 1 base and J by 6 bases, leaving 9 bases between them. The CDR3 covers 14 residues. The CDR3 loop is CATSRGRGAGELFF. DNA of the CDR3: TGTGCCACCAGCAGAGGCAGGGGCGCCGGGGAGCTGTTTTTT.

This clone has a single count. The V and J genes are TRBV5-6 and TRBJ1-3; D is ambiguous. Germline V gene data show CDR1 as SGHDT and CDR2 as YYEEEE. There are 14 residues in the CDR3. Trimming pared 4 bases from V and 1 base from J, leaving 9 bases between. CDR3 sequence: CASSPWTSGNTIYF. The DNA for the CDR3 is TGTGCCAGCAGCCCCTGGACTTCTGGAAACACCATATATTTT.

The chain employs TRBV7-2 and TRBJ2-1, with a possible D match to TRBD2 (5 bases). The V end lost 4 bases, the J end lost 13 bases, and 11 bases lay between the germline ends. Germline loops: CDR1 SGHTA, CDR2 FQGNSA. CDR3 length: 11 residues. CDR3 residues: CASSSLGGQFF. For the CDR3, the DNA is TGTGCCAGCAGCTCACTAGGCGGACAGTTCTTC.

This rearrangement joins TRBV5-1 to TRBJ2-1; 8 bases match TRBD2. V was pared by 3 bases and J by 6 bases, with 11 bases of the junction left unmatched. CDR1 SGHRS and CDR2 YFSETQ come from the germline V gene. The CDR3 totals 16 residues. The CDR3 here is CASSSTAGLAPNEQFF. CDR3 nucleotide sequence: TGCGCCAGCAGCTCTACCGCCGGACTAGCCCCCAATGAGCAGTTCTTC.

V gene TRBV2 combines with J gene TRBJ1-5; a possible D gene is TRBD1 (6 bases). CDR1 and CDR2 (germline): SNHLY, FYNNEI. The V gene lost 6 bases and the J gene lost 6 bases, with 18 bases spanning the gap. The CDR3 sequence is 15 residues long. The CDR3 region is CASRGGEGGGQPQHF. CDR3 DNA: TGTGCCAGCAGAGGGGGGGAGGGGGGAGGTCAGCCCCAGCATTTT.

J is TRBJ2-4 and V is TRBV6-6; D is perhaps TRBD1 (5 bases). Looked up from germline, CDR1 is MNHNY and CDR2 is SVGAGI (reference sequence). Trimming pared 4 bases from V and 7 bases from J, leaving 14 bases between. The CDR3 consists of 14 residues. CDR3 coding DNA: TGTGCCAGCAGTTTCGCTCCAGGGTGGAACATTCAGTACTTC. It specifies CASSFAPGWNIQYF.

V gene TRBV6-5 combines with J gene TRBJ2-7; TRBD2 matches at 7 bases. Germline assignment: CDR1 MNHEY and CDR2 SVGAGI. V gave up 5 bases and J gave up 4 bases; unmatched junction bases: 8. The CDR3 runs to 14 residues. DNA of the CDR3: TGTGCCAGCAGTCCCACGACTAGCCGGTACGAGCAGTACTTC. Residues: CASSPTTSRYEQYF.

The CDR3 protein is CASSEGQKNSPLHF. The CDR3 DNA reads as TGTGCCAGCAGTGAAGGGCAGAAGAATTCACCCCTCCACTTT. This chain links TRBV2 with TRBJ1-6; D ambiguous. With 1 base removed from V and 7 bases from J, the gap between germline ends came to 8 bases. Germline V gene sequence: CDR1 SNHLY, CDR2 FYNNEI. The CDR3 has 14 residues.

For the CDR3, the DNA is TGCGCCAGCAGCCCGAACGGGGTCCGATATGGCTACACCTTC. It specifies CASSPNGVRYGYTF. The rearrangement uses TRBV5-1 and TRBJ1-2, with unresolved D. The germline V gene has CDR1 SGHRS and CDR2 YFSETQ. The V and J ends lost 4 bases and 5 bases respectively, with 15 bases between them. The CDR3 consists of 14 residues.

The chain has TRBV19 and TRBJ1-5; TRBD1 is a possible D gene (6 bases). This CDR3 is 18 amino acids long. Per germline, CDR1 LNHDA and CDR2 SQIVND (reference sequence). V was cut by 6 bases and J by 2 bases, with 23 bases left in between. CDR3 in amino acids: CASRMNRVVGVGNQPQHF. Here the CDR3 DNA reads TGTGCCAGTAGGATGAACAGGGTCGTTGGTGTGGGCAATCAGCCCCAGCATTTT.

The J gene is TRBJ2-7, the V gene TRBV30; a weak D match, TRBD1 (5 bases). V lost 0 bases and J lost 5, with 11 bases in between. CDR1 and CDR2 (germline): GTSNPN, SVGIG (reference sequence). The CDR3 covers 13 residues. CDR3: CAWSVLGVDEQYF. Written as DNA, the CDR3 is TGTGCCTGGAGTGTTTTAGGGGTTGACGAGCAGTACTTC.

This clone came up once. This chain uses TRBV28 with TRBJ1-2; 7 nucleotides line up with TRBD1. V shed 2 bases and J 3 bases; nucleotides not matched to a gene: 3. The CDR3 sequence is 14 residues long. Germline CDR1 MDHEN, CDR2 SYDVKM. This CDR3 reads CASSLPGQDYGYTF. The CDR3 DNA reads TGTGCCAGCAGTTTACCCGGACAGGACTATGGCTACACCTTC.

The rearrangement joins TRBV7-3 to TRBJ1-1; 8 bases line up with TRBD1. The length of the CDR3 is 12 residues. The ends lost 3 bases at V and 7 bases at J; junction bases unmatched: 1. Looked up from germline, CDR1 is SGHTA and CDR2 is FQGTGA. The CDR3 DNA reads as TGTGCCAGCAGCTTCACAGGGGGTGAAGCTTTCTTT. It yields the protein CASSFTGGEAFF.

The rearrangement links TRBV2 to TRBJ1-5; TRBD1 aligns across 8 bases. After removal of 8 bases from V and 9 bases from J, the junction contained 9 bases not matched to a gene. This CDR3 spans 13 amino acids. CDR1 and CDR2 from the germline V gene are SNHLY and FYNNEI. The DNA of the CDR3 is TGTGCCAGCGATAGACAGGGGTGGGGGCCCCAGCATTTT. This gives the protein CASDRQGWGPQHF.

This chain uses TRBV5-6 with TRBJ2-7; TRBD1 matches 8 bases. The CDR3 loop spans 13 amino acids. The V gene's germline CDR1 is SGHDT and CDR2 YYEEEE. V lost 5 bases to trimming and J lost 3 bases; unmatched junction nucleotides: 4. The CDR3 coding sequence is TGTGCCAGCAGATCGACAGGGGACTACGAGCAGTACTTC. Translating gives CASRSTGDYEQYF. Supplemented by reference TRBV5-6 and TRBJ2-7, the full variable domain reads DAGVTQSPTHLIKTRGQQVTLRCSPKSGHDTVSWYQQALGQGPQFIFQYYEEEERQRGNFPDRFSGHQFPNYSSELNVNALLLGDSALYLCASRSTGDYEQYFGPGTRLTVT.

CDR3 sequence reads: CASSEGLMEETQYF. The CDR3 DNA reads as TGTGCCAGCAGTGAAGGTCTTATGGAGGAGACCCAGTACTTC. J is TRBJ2-5 and V is TRBV2; D is uncertain. The CDR3 totals 14 residues. The ends were cut back, 1 base at V and 5 bases at J, with 11 bases in the middle. Germline lookup yields CDR1 SNHLY and CDR2 FYNNEI.

The gene calls are TRBV4-1 and TRBJ1-1; D remains unclear. V lost 4 bases, J lost 0 bases, and 21 bases lay in between. Germline V gene sequence: CDR1 MGHRA, CDR2 YSYEKL. This CDR3 region has 18 residues. The CDR3 region is CASSLSPDPRDMNTEAFF. The CDR3 DNA reads as TGCGCCAGCAGCCTTTCCCCGGACCCGAGGGATATGAACACTGAAGCTTTCTTT.

The chain has TRBV5-1 and TRBJ1-5; TRBD1 might be the D (6 bases). Germline V gene data show CDR1 as SGHRS and CDR2 as YFSETQ. V was pared by 0 bases and J by 4 bases, with 11 bases between. The CDR3 extends over 15 amino acids. The CDR3 protein is CASSLAPDRNQPQHF. The CDR3 DNA reads TGCGCCAGCAGCTTGGCCCCCGACAGGAATCAGCCCCAGCATTTT.

The chain joins TRBV13 to TRBJ1-2; D ambiguous. This CDR3 spans 11 amino acids. Looked up from germline, CDR1 is PRHDT and CDR2 is FYEKMQ (reference sequence). V was clipped by 1 base and J by 7 bases, with 4 bases between them. Here the CDR3 DNA reads TGTGCCAGCAGCTTAGTCGTTGGCTACACCTTC. Protein: CASSLVVGYTF.